The present entry profiles one TCR beta chain with its context. The data are from a study of graft-versus-host responses after intestinal transplantation. Researchers processed graft tissue to release intraepithelial and lamina propria lymphocytes. CDR1 MNHGY and CDR2 SVAAGI come from the germline V gene. V shed 6 bases and J shed 13 bases, with 21 bases lying between them. This CDR3 has 13 residues. Assay used: immunoSEQ multiplex PCR; TCRdb lists only in-frame clones, some missing. The sample contains roughly 1,100 clones, about three quarters of which appear only once. The origin of this receptor is a human patient who received an intestinal transplant, so some T cells may come from the graft donor. Sequencing used ileum tissue, obtained 7 days after intestinal transplantation. V gene TRBV6-9 combines with J gene TRBJ2-5; D is unclear. The CDR3 nucleotides read TGTGCCAGCAGACCCATTCCGGCGGCCTCCCCGTACTTC. Encoded protein: CASRPIPAASPYF.